The clone carrying this T cell receptor (beta chain) was seen a few times. Primers used in a second PCR of roughly 6 to 12 cycles were a sample-barcoded 5' primer and a J-beta primer mix. MiXCR, applied by TCRdb to the 5' RACE reads, yields one record per CDR3 protein. This repertoire shows roughly 800,000 distinct CDR3 sequences, 58% found once; its top ten account for roughly 22%. Isolation of PBMCs gave at least 7 million cells per sample. This specimen comes from a study of blood T cells in healthy people across ages. The CDR3 length is 11 residues. Germline CDR1 SQVTM, CDR2 ANQGSEA. V was cut by 5 bases and J by 5 bases, with 10 bases left in between.

This clonotype was sampled from a young man in good health. The sequencing input was blood. The rearrangement joins TRBV29-1 to TRBJ2-7; D remains ambiguous. This CDR3 is CSVNLLNEQYF. As DNA, the CDR3 is TGCAGCGTTAATCTACTTAACGAGCAGTACTTC.